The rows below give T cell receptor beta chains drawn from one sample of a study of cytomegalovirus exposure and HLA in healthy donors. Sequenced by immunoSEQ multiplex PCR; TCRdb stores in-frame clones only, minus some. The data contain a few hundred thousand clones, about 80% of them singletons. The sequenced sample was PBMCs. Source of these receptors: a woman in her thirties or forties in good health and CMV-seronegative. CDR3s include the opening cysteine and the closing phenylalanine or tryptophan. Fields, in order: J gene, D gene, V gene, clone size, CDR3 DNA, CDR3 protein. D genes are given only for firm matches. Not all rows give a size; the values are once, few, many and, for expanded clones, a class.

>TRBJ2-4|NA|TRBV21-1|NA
TGTGCCAGCAGCATTCCCGGGACAGGGGGAATTCAGTACTTC
CASSIPGTGGIQYF
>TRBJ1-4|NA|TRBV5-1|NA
TGCGCCAGCAGCCTCGCCGAGGGATCTAATGAAAAACTGTTTTTT
CASSLAEGSNEKLFF
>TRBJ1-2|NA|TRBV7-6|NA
TGTGCCAGCAGCTATTCAGGCGAATATGGCTACACCTTC
CASSYSGEYGYTF
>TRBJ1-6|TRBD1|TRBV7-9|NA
TGTTCCAGCAGCTTAGACAGGGATAATTCACCCCTCCACTTT
CSSSLDRDNSPLHF
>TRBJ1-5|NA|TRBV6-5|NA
TGTGCCAGCAGAGCACCCGGGGTCGATCAGCCCCAGCATTTT
CASRAPGVDQPQHF
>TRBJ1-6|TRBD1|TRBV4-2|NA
TGTGCCAGCAGCTACGCTGGGGACAGACTCCATAATTCACCCCTCCACTTT
CASSYAGDRLHNSPLHF
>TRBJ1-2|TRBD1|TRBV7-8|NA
TGTGCCAGCAGCATGGGACAGCCCAACTATGGCTACACCTTC
CASSMGQPNYGYTF
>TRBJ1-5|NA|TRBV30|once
TGTGCCTGGAGCAGGGATAGCAATCAGCCCCAGCATTTT
CAWSRDSNQPQHF
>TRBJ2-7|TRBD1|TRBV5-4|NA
TGTGCCAGCAGCTTTTCGAGGACAGGGCCCCACGAGCAGTACTTC
CASSFSRTGPHEQYF
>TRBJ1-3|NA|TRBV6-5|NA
TGTGCCAGCAGCGCTGGCCCAGGCGGAAACACCATATATTTT
CASSAGPGGNTIYF
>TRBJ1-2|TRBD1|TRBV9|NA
TGTGCCAGCAGCCCAGGGGGACAGGGACTCTCTGGCTACACCTTC
CASSPGGQGLSGYTF
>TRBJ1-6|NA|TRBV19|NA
TGTGCCAGTACCCTGGAGCGCGGATCTAATTCACCCCTCCACTTT
CASTLERGSNSPLHF
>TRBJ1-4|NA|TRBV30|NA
TGTGCCTGGAGCCTGGGGGGGGGAAGAGAAAAACTGTTTTTT
CAWSLGGGREKLFF
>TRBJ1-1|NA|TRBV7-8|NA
TGTGCCAGCAGCGGTTACTCGAACACTGAAGCTTTCTTT
CASSGYSNTEAFF
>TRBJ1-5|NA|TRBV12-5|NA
TGTGCTAGTGGTTTATTTTCCCGGGGTGATCAGCCCCAGCATTTT
CASGLFSRGDQPQHF
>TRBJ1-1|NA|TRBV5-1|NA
TGCGCCAGCAGATCAGACATGAACACTGAAGCTTTCTTT
CASRSDMNTEAFF
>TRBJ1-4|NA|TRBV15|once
TGTGCCACCAGCAGAGATACGGTGACAGCAACTAATGAAAAACTGTTTTTT
CATSRDTVTATNEKLFF
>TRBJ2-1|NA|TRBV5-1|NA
TGCGCCAGCACCTCTGGGGCCAACACGGACGGGGAGCAGTTCTTC
CASTSGANTDGEQFF
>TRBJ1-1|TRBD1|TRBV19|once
TGTGCCAGTACCCGCCGGACAGGGGATAAGCGGAACACTGAAGCTTTCTTT
CASTRRTGDKRNTEAFF
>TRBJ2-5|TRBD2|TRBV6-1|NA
TGTGCCAGCAGTTCTAGCGGGCGAGAGACCCAGTACTTC
CASSSSGRETQYF
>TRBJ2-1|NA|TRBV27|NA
TGTGCCAGCAGTTTGGGGCGGGGGCTCAATGAGCAGTTCTTC
CASSLGRGLNEQFF
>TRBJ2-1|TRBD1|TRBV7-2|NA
TGTGCCAGCAGCCCACTCGCCAGGGGGCGCCTGGGAGAGCAGTTCTTC
CASSPLARGRLGEQFF
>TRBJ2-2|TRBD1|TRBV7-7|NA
TGTGCTAGCAGCTTAAATGAGGGCAGGGGGACCGGGGAGCTGTTTTTT
CASSLNEGRGTGELFF
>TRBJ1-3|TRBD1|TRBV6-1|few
TGTGCCAGCAGTTTTGCAGGGGGAAGGGGAAACACCATATATTTT
CASSFAGGRGNTIYF
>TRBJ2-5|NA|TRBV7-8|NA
TGTGCCAGCAAGAACTTTGCCGAAGAGACCCAGTACTTC
CASKNFAEETQYF
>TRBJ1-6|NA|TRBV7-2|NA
TGTGCCAGCAGCTTATTCAGGGATTCACCCCTCCACTTT
CASSLFRDSPLHF
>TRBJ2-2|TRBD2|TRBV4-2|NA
TGTGCCAGCAGCCTCTCCTGGACTAGCGGGGCCACGAACACCGGGGAGCTGTTTTTT
CASSLSWTSGATNTGELFF
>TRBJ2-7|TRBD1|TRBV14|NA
TGTGCCAGCAGCCCCCAGTACCAGGGGACAGTGCGAGTCGACGAGCAGTACTTC
CASSPQYQGTVRVDEQYF
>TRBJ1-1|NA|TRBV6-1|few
TGTGCCAGCAGTCGGGGTCCGGGTGGTGAAGCTTTCTTT
CASSRGPGGEAFF
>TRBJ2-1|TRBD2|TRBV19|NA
TGTGCCAGTACCCCAGGGCGGGGGGCAGGCTACAATGAGCAGTTCTTC
CASTPGRGAGYNEQFF
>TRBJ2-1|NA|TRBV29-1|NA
TGCAGCGTTCGGACTTGGGACAATGAGCAGTTCTTC
CSVRTWDNEQFF
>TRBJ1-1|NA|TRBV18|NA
TGTGCCAGCTCAATCGAGGTTAACACTGAAGCTTTCTTT
CASSIEVNTEAFF